This T cell receptor (beta chain) was observed in a study of human T cells and chemical hapten exposure. The library attached unique molecular identifiers to individual cDNA molecules. MiXCR, applied by TCRdb to the RACE reads, yields one record per CDR3 protein. In the table there are roughly 120,000 distinct CDR3 sequences, more than 7% of which are singletons. Germline CDR1 and CDR2: SGHDT and YYEEEE. The CDR3 totals 13 residues. V shed 4 bases and J shed 7 bases, with 12 bases lying between them. Time point indicated: patch test 2, 6 weeks after DPC sensitization. Treatment denoted: therapeutic diphenylcyclopropenone sensitization with weekly scalp DPC.

The origin of this receptor is a woman aged 40-49 years with alopecia areata. Some clones in this sample may be carry-over from other donors' samples. The V gene is TRBV5-6, the J gene TRBJ2-4, with a tentative D call TRBD2 (6 bases). Sequencing used whole blood, obtained in connection with sensitization to the hapten diphenylcyclopropenone (DPC). The chain's CDR3 is CASSAGHPNIQYF. The CDR3 DNA reads TGTGCCAGCAGCGCGGGGCACCCGAACATTCAGTACTTC.